These T cell receptor beta chains were read from a single sample in a study of neurological immune-mediated disorders. TCRdb re-called the 5' RACE reads through MiXCR, storing one row per CDR3 protein. The sample has roughly 88,000 distinct CDR3 sequences, around 3.4% seen once. The sequenced sample was PBMCs. These receptors all stem from a woman in her 50s with multiple sclerosis. The CDR3 runs from the conserved cysteine through the conserved F or W. Each record gives: CDR3 length, V gene, clone size, J gene, D gene, CDR3 protein, CDR3 DNA. D genes are given only for firm matches. A clone size is listed for some rows: how often the clone was seen (once, few, many), or a class if it is expanded.

17,TRBV5-6,many,TRBJ1-6,TRBD1,CASSRITGASYNSPLHF,TGTGCCAGCAGCCGTATTACAGGGGCCTCCTATAATTCACCCCTCCACTTT
12,TRBV20-1,many,TRBJ2-7,NA,CSAERGGYEQYF,TGCAGTGCGGAAAGGGGGGGGTACGAGCAGTACTTC
14,TRBV12-3/TRBV12-4,many,TRBJ2-3,TRBD2,CASSLAANTDTQYF,TGTGCCAGCAGTCTAGCGGCAAACACAGATACGCAGTATTTT
14,TRBV7-2,many,TRBJ2-3,NA,CASSLAARGDTQYF,TGTGCCAGCAGCTTAGCGGCCCGCGGGGATACGCAGTATTTT
14,TRBV7-9,many,TRBJ2-5,TRBD2,CASSFTSVGETQYF,TGTGCCAGCAGCTTTACTAGCGTGGGGGAGACCCAGTACTTC
15,TRBV5-1,many,TRBJ2-3,TRBD1,CASSSGTGGGDTQYF,TGCGCCAGCAGCTCCGGGACAGGGGGAGGAGATACGCAGTATTTT
14,TRBV5-1,many,TRBJ2-7,NA,CASSRRTVVDEQYF,TGCGCCAGCAGCCGGCGGACAGTTGTTGACGAGCAGTACTTC
12,TRBV29-1,NA,TRBJ2-5,NA,CSVVPGEETQYF,TGCAGCGTTGTTCCAGGGGAAGAGACCCAGTACTTC
15,TRBV6-6,many,TRBJ1-1,NA,CASSYGTLDGTEAFF,TGTGCCAGCAGTTACGGGACACTTGACGGCACTGAAGCTTTCTTT
16,TRBV6-6,many,TRBJ2-1,NA,CASRPNPGINDAWQFF,TGTGCCAGCAGGCCAAACCCCGGTATTAACGACGCGTGGCAGTTCTTC
17,TRBV7-9,many,TRBJ2-1,NA,CASSLGVIVGTINEQFF,TGTGCCAGCAGCTTAGGGGTCATTGTCGGGACAATCAATGAGCAGTTCTTC
15,TRBV20-1,many,TRBJ2-7,TRBD2,CSARHSSGGTYEQYF,TGCAGTGCTAGACACTCTAGCGGGGGGACCTACGAGCAGTACTTC
16,TRBV4-1,NA,TRBJ1-3,TRBD1,CASSQDSQGAGKNIYF,TGCGCCAGCAGCCAAGATTCCCAGGGGGCTGGAAAAAACATATATTTT
15,TRBV7-9,many,TRBJ2-1,TRBD2,CASSLTRGKPDEQFF,TGTGCCAGCAGCTTAACGCGGGGGAAGCCCGATGAGCAGTTCTTC
13,TRBV7-2,many,TRBJ1-2,NA,CASSLGAPGGYTF,TGTGCCAGCAGCTTAGGGGCGCCCGGGGGCTACACCTTC
15,TRBV4-3,many,TRBJ2-7,NA,CASSQDEVTSYEQYF,TGCGCCAGCAGCCAAGATGAAGTGACGTCCTACGAGCAGTACTTC
14,TRBV18,many,TRBJ1-1,NA,CASSPVGVEEGAFF,TGTGCCAGCTCACCAGTAGGGGTGGAAGAGGGAGCTTTCTTT
14,TRBV5-5,many,TRBJ2-3,TRBD2,CASSGGLGRDTQYF,TGTGCCAGCAGCGGAGGACTAGGGCGTGATACGCAGTATTTT
16,TRBV27,many,TRBJ1-3,TRBD1,CASSPRTGGSGNTIYF,TGTGCCAGCAGTCCAAGGACAGGGGGCTCTGGAAACACCATATATTTT
14,TRBV20-1,many,TRBJ2-1,TRBD1,CSAQGQGASYEQFF,TGCAGTGCTCAGGGACAGGGGGCTAGCTATGAGCAGTTCTTC
14,TRBV20-1,many,TRBJ2-7,NA,CSGQNRDSTYEQYF,TGCAGTGGCCAAAACCGGGACTCCACCTACGAGCAGTACTTC
17,TRBV6-2/TRBV6-3,few,TRBJ2-1,TRBD2,CASSFLAGGTPGNEQFF,TGTGCCAGCAGTTTTCTAGCGGGGGGCACCCCGGGGAATGAGCAGTTCTTC
15,TRBV6-2/TRBV6-3,many,TRBJ2-2,TRBD1,CASSRRQGNSGELFF,TGTGCCAGCAGTCGCCGACAGGGAAATAGCGGGGAGCTGTTTTTT
19,TRBV12-3/TRBV12-4,many,TRBJ1-3,TRBD1,CASSLLGQGGRRSGNTIYF,TGTGCCAGCAGTTTATTGGGACAGGGGGGAAGGAGGTCTGGAAACACCATATATTTT